Shown below are 18 T cell receptor beta chains from a single sample sequenced in a study of cytomegalovirus exposure and HLA in healthy donors. Vbeta (60) and Jbeta (13) primers were used in the PCR. Method: immunoSEQ multiplex PCR; TCRdb's copy keeps in-frame clones and lacks some. The table has approximately 140,000 clones, 63% seen once. Source material: PBMCs. Receptor source: a woman aged 60-75 years in good health and CMV-seropositive.

This chain joins TRBV5-6 and TRBJ1-2; D gene uncertain. Trimming left V 0 bases short and J 2 bases short, with 8 bases between. The CDR3 runs to 14 residues. Germline CDR1 SGHDT, CDR2 YYEEEE. CDR3: CASSLVGRNYGYTF. CDR3 in DNA: TGTGCCAGCAGCTTGGTTGGCAGGAACTATGGCTACACCTTC.

In this sample, this clone turned up a few times. The gene calls are TRBV7-2 and TRBJ2-7; 7 nucleotides match TRBD2. The CDR3 covers 15 residues. CDR1 SGHTA and CDR2 FQGNSA come from the germline V gene. Trimming took 5 bases from V and 5 from J; bases not matched to a gene: 12. The CDR3 DNA sequence: TGTGCCAGCAGCGGGGGGGGACCCGGGCTGGACGAGCAGTACTTC. This gives the protein CASSGGGPGLDEQYF.

The rearrangement links TRBV7-3 to TRBJ2-1, with TRBD1 as a possible D gene (5 bases). Germline CDR1 SGHTA, CDR2 FQGTGA. V was trimmed by 2 bases and J by 9 bases, leaving 14 bases between them. The CDR3 has 14 amino acids. CDR3 bases: TGTGCCAGCAGCTTAGGACAAGGCCCTTTTGAGCAGTTCTTC. Its translation: CASSLGQGPFEQFF.

CDR3 in DNA: TGTGCCAGCAGCTTAGGGCTGCGGGGCCGCTCTGGAAACACCATATATTTT. Translating gives CASSLGLRGRSGNTIYF. J is TRBJ1-3 and V is TRBV7-6; possibly TRBD1 for D (5 bases). Germline V gives CDR1 SGHVS, CDR2 FNYEAQ. V lost 1 base, J lost 0 bases, and 13 bases lay in between. This CDR3 is built from 17 residues.

The rearrangement joins TRBV6-5 to TRBJ2-1; 11 bases map to TRBD2. The CDR3 consists of 15 residues. Germline CDR1 reads MNHEY; CDR2 reads SVGAGI. The V segment lost 4 bases and the J segment 4 bases; nucleotides outside the gene matches: 3. The CDR3 is CASSSRLAGYNEQFF. In DNA form, the CDR3 reads TGTGCCAGCAGTTCTAGACTAGCGGGGTACAATGAGCAGTTCTTC.

The chain is built from TRBV28 and TRBJ2-7, with 7 bases matching TRBD1. The CDR3 consists of 15 residues. From germline, CDR1 is MDHEN and CDR2 SYDVKM. V dropped 3 bases and J dropped 5; count of bases not matched to a gene: 10. The CDR3 sequence: CASSFTATGQNEQYF. As DNA, the CDR3 is TGTGCCAGCAGTTTTACGGCGACAGGGCAGAACGAGCAGTACTTC.

The chain links TRBV6-5 to TRBJ2-7, with a possible D match to TRBD1 (6 bases). The germline V and J ends were trimmed by 4 bases and 3 bases, with 19 bases remaining between them. The CDR3 has 16 residues. Germline V gene lookup returns CDR1 MNHEY and CDR2 SVGAGI. This CDR3 is CASSSFQSGHYYEQYF. Here the CDR3 DNA reads TGTGCCAGCAGTTCCTTTCAATCGGGACACTACTACGAGCAGTACTTC.

The V and J genes are TRBV30 and TRBJ2-3; TRBD1 agrees at 9 bases. V gave up 4 bases and J gave up 5 bases; unmatched junction bases: 10. The CDR3 loop spans 15 amino acids. Germline V gene data show CDR1 as GTSNPN and CDR2 as SVGIG (reference sequence). The CDR3 reads CAWTRTGAREDTQYF. CDR3 bases: TGTGCCTGGACTAGGACAGGGGCGCGAGAAGATACGCAGTATTTT. The variable domain in full, with the rest retrieved from reference TRBV30 and TRBJ2-3, is SQTIHQWPATLVQPVGSPLSLECTVEGTSNPNLYWYRQAAGRGLQLLFYSVGIGQISSEVPQNLSASRPQDRQFILSSKKLLLSDSGFYLCAWTRTGAREDTQYFGPGTRLTVL.

The V gene is TRBV18, the J gene TRBJ1-5; D gene ambiguous. V lost 4 bases to trimming and J lost 2 bases, with 6 bases between them. From germline, CDR1 is KGHSH and CDR2 LQKENI. This CDR3 has 13 residues. The CDR3 nucleotides read TGTGCCAGCTCACTCCCAGGCAATCAGCCCCAGCATTTT. It is translated as CASSLPGNQPQHF. The variable domain in full, completed from reference TRBV18 and TRBJ1-5, reads NAGVMQNPRHLVRRRGQEARLRCSPMKGHSHVYWYRQLPEEGLKFMVYLQKENIIDESGMPKERFSAEFPKEGPSILRIQQVVRGDSAAYFCASSLPGNQPQHFGDGTRLSIL.

V gene TRBV7-3 combines with J gene TRBJ2-5, with TRBD2 as a possible D gene (6 bases). Germline V gene data show CDR1 as SGHTA and CDR2 as FQGTGA. The CDR3 is made up of 13 amino acids. V lost 3 bases and J lost 5, with 10 bases in between. CDR3 bases: TGTGCCAGCAGCTTGGGGGGTTACGAGACCCAGTACTTC. This gives the protein CASSLGGYETQYF.

The gene calls are TRBV9 and TRBJ2-3; perhaps TRBD2 as D (7 bases). Trimming took 3 bases from V and 2 from J, leaving 16 bases between them. Per germline, CDR1 SGDLS and CDR2 YYNGEE. The CDR3 has 16 residues. Here the CDR3 reads CASSAGRGATTDTQYF. CDR3 in DNA: TGTGCCAGCAGCGCAGGACGGGGGGCCACCACAGATACGCAGTATTTT. Based on the CDR3 plus reference TRBV9 and TRBJ2-3, the full variable domain is DSGVTQTPKHLITATGQRVTLRCSPRSGDLSVYWYQQSLDQGLQFLIQYYNGEERAKGNILERFSAQQFPDLHSELNLSSLELGDSALYFCASSAGRGATTDTQYFGPGTRLTVL.

The chain combines TRBV28 with TRBJ1-1; D ambiguous. Germline-derived CDR1 and CDR2 are MDHEN and SYDVKM. The CDR3 is 12 residues long. The V gene lost 2 bases and the J gene lost 4 bases, with 5 bases spanning the gap. The CDR3 nucleotides read TGTGCCAGCAGTTTACCTTCCACTGAAGCTTTCTTT. It specifies CASSLPSTEAFF.

The chain joins TRBV19 to TRBJ1-1, with 8 nucleotides matching TRBD1. CDR1 and CDR2 (germline): LNHDA, SQIVND (reference sequence). The CDR3 is 14 residues long. V shed 3 bases, J shed 5 bases, and the junction held 5 bases outside the gene matches. The CDR3 DNA sequence: TGTGCCAGTAGTATCAGGGGGCCGGGGACTGAAGCTTTCTTT. Its translation is CASSIRGPGTEAFF.

This clone was found a few times. The chain combines TRBV5-4 with TRBJ1-1, with 7 bases lining up with TRBD1. Germline CDR1 reads SGHNT; CDR2 reads YYREEE (reference sequence). The CDR3 has 14 residues. V was clipped by 4 bases and J by 2 bases; unmatched bases: 5. CDR3 DNA sequence: TGTGCCAGCAGCACGACAGGGTTAAACACTGAAGCTTTCTTT. Translating gives CASSTTGLNTEAFF. Combining the CDR3 with reference TRBV5-4 and TRBJ1-1 gives the whole variable domain ETGVTQSPTHLIKTRGQQVTLRCSSQSGHNTVSWYQQALGQGPQFIFQYYREEENGRGNFPPRFSGLQFPNYSSELNVNALELDDSALYLCASSTTGLNTEAFFGQGTRLTVV.

The rearrangement links TRBV7-2 to TRBJ2-2; perhaps TRBD1 as D (5 bases). Germline lookup yields CDR1 SGHTA and CDR2 FQGNSA. The CDR3 covers 15 residues. Trimming cost V 0 bases and J 6 bases, with 11 bases left between them. CDR3 nucleotide sequence: TGTGCCAGCAGCTTAGCGGCAGGGCACCCCGGGGAGCTGTTTTTT. It translates to CASSLAAGHPGELFF.

The CDR3: CASSPGRTGTHQPQHF. In DNA, the CDR3 is TGTGCCAGCTCACCCGGCCGGACAGGGACACATCAGCCCCAGCATTTT. This chain joins TRBV18 and TRBJ1-5; TRBD1 matches at 8 bases. This CDR3 comprises 16 residues. From germline, CDR1 is KGHSH and CDR2 LQKENI. V trimming: 3 bases; J trimming: 5 bases; junction bases outside the gene matches: 9.

This chain links TRBV6-5 with TRBJ2-1; 7 nucleotides agree with TRBD2. The CDR3 contains 15 residues. The V and J ends lost 7 bases and 4 bases, in that order; junction bases with no gene match: 10. Germline V lookup: CDR1 MNHEY, CDR2 SVGAGI. The CDR3 is CASTRGSGVYNEQFF. In nucleotides, the CDR3 is TGTGCCAGCACCCGAGGGAGCGGGGTTTACAATGAGCAGTTCTTC.

This sequence joins TRBV6-5 and TRBJ2-7; TRBD2 matches at 9 bases. V shed 7 bases, J shed 0 bases, and the junction held 7 bases outside the gene matches. CDR1 is MNHEY and CDR2 is SVGAGI in the germline V gene. This CDR3 has 15 amino acids. The CDR3 DNA reads TGTGCCAGCAACAACGGACTAGCGAGCTCCTACGAGCAGTACTTC. This sequence encodes CASNNGLASSYEQYF.